Presented here are 3 T cell receptor beta chains from one specimen sequenced in a study of lymphopenia after photon versus proton radiotherapy. Sequencing used immunoSEQ multiplex PCR; TCRdb keeps in-frame clones, though not all of them. The data contain roughly 38,000 clones, roughly 90% of them seen just once; the ten biggest clones take up approximately 14%. This specimen consisted of peripheral blood, obtained from a patient treated with photon-based radiotherapy. The receptors were gathered from a man in his fifties or sixties with cholangiocarcinoma.

V is TRBV11-2 and J is TRBJ1-6, with TRBD1 matching 8 bases. The CDR3 covers 14 residues. V lost 5 bases, J lost 9 bases, and 6 bases stayed unmatched. The germline V gene has CDR1 SGHAT and CDR2 FQNNGV. The CDR3 protein is CASSHGQGISPLHF. CDR3 sequence (DNA): TGTGCCAGCAGCCATGGACAGGGCATTTCACCCCTCCACTTT.

The chain combines TRBV7-9 with TRBJ1-4; 7 bases map to TRBD1. V lost 4 bases, J lost 4 bases, and 6 bases stayed unmatched. The germline V gene has CDR1 SEHNR and CDR2 FQNEAQ (reference sequence). There are 15 residues in the CDR3. CDR3 residues: CASSSPQGINEKLFF. Here the CDR3 DNA reads TGTGCCAGCAGCTCCCCACAGGGGATTAATGAAAAACTGTTTTTT.

The chain links TRBV11-2 to TRBJ2-5, with D perhaps matching TRBD1 or TRBD2 (5 bases each). V lost 1 base and J lost 0, with 12 bases in between. The CDR3 has 16 residues. CDR1 and CDR2 from the germline V gene are SGHAT and FQNNGV. For the CDR3, the DNA is TGTGCCAGCAGCTTAGTCTCCGGGACCCACCAAGAGACCCAGTACTTC. This sequence encodes CASSLVSGTHQETQYF.